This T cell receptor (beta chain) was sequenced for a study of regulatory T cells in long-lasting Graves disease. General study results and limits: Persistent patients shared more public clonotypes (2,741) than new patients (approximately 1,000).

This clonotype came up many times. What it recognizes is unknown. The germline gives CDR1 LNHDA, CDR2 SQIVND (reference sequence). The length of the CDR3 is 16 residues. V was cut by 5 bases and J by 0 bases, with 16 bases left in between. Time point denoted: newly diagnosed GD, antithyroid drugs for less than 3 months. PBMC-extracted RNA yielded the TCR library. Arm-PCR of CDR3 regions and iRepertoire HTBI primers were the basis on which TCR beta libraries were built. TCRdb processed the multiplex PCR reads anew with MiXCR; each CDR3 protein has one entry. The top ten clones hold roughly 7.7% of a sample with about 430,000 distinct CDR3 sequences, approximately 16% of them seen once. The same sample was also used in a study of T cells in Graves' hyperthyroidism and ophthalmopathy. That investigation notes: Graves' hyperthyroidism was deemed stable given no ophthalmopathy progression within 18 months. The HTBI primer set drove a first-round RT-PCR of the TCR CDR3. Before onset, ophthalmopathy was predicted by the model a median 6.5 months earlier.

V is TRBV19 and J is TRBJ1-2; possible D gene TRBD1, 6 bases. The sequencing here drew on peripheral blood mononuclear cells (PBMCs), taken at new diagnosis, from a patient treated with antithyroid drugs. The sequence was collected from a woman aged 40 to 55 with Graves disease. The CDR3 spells CASSADPGAANYGYTF. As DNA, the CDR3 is TGTGCCAGTAGTGCAGACCCGGGGGCGGCTAACTATGGCTACACCTTC. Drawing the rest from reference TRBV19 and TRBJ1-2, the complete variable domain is DGGITQSPKYLFRKEGQNVTLSCEQNLNHDAMYWYRQDPGQGLRLIYYSQIVNDFQKGDIAEGYSVSREKKESFPLTVTSAQKNPTAFYLCASSADPGAANYGYTFGSGTRLTVV.